The 26 T cell receptor beta chains below were found in one sample sequenced in a study of T cell changes during pregnancy in multiple sclerosis. TCRdb's copy holds only in-frame clones and misses some; the assay was immunoSEQ multiplex PCR. The repertoire includes fewer than 40,000 clones, 89% of them detected once, and roughly 10% sits in the top ten. The sample was CD8+ T cells from peripheral blood mononuclear cells, taken in the second trimester of pregnancy. The receptors were sampled from a female donor with multiple sclerosis, enrolled in a pregnancy study.

This clone was detected only once. V and J are TRBV10-2 and TRBJ1-2, with D hard to call. The CDR3 spans 12 residues. The V gene lost 6 bases and the J gene lost 8 bases, with 13 bases spanning the gap. The germline CDR1 and CDR2 sequences are WSHSY and SAAADI. CDR3 sequence reads: CASRDFGSGYTF. Here the CDR3 DNA reads TGCGCCAGCAGAGACTTTGGGTCCGGCTACACCTTC.

The CDR3 loop is CASSSDRAANEKLFF. The CDR3 DNA is TGTGCCAGCAGCTCCGACAGGGCCGCTAATGAAAAACTGTTTTTT. The chain uses TRBV7-9 and TRBJ1-4, with 7 bases lining up with TRBD1. The CDR3 length is 15 residues. CDR1 and CDR2 (germline): SEHNR, FQNEAQ (reference sequence). V gave up 4 bases and J gave up 3 bases; unmatched junction bases: 5.

The chain uses TRBV28 and TRBJ2-1, with a possible D match to TRBD1 (5 bases). In germline, CDR1 is MDHEN, CDR2 SYDVKM. The CDR3 is 14 amino acids. V dropped 2 bases and J dropped 3 bases, with 8 bases sitting between them. The CDR3 sequence is CASSLRGNYNEQFF. In nucleotides, the CDR3 is TGTGCCAGCAGTTTAAGGGGAAACTACAATGAGCAGTTCTTC.

This chain links TRBV5-6 with TRBJ1-1; D is unresolved. The CDR3 consists of 11 residues. V lost 0 bases, J lost 8 bases, and 5 bases lay in between. CDR1 SGHDT and CDR2 YYEEEE come from the germline V gene. The CDR3 reads CASSLGEEAFF. DNA of the CDR3: TGTGCCAGCAGCTTGGGGGAGGAAGCTTTCTTT.

This chain connects TRBV7-9 to TRBJ2-5; D gene uncertain. The ends were cut back, 0 bases at V and 4 bases at J, with 6 bases in the middle. The CDR3 consists of 13 residues. CDR1 is SEHNR and CDR2 is FQNEAQ in the germline V gene (reference sequence). CDR3 DNA sequence: TGTGCCAGCAGCTTAGCGAGGATAGAGACCCAGTACTTC. This gives the protein CASSLARIETQYF.

This sequence joins TRBV27 and TRBJ1-1; D might be TRBD1 (5 bases). The CDR3 runs 13 residues. The V end was cut by 5 bases, the J end by 5 bases, with 12 bases between. Germline loops: CDR1 MNHEY, CDR2 SMNVEV (reference sequence). CDR3 protein: CASSPYRGTEAFF. The CDR3 DNA sequence: TGTGCCAGCAGTCCCTACCGGGGGACTGAAGCTTTCTTT.

The chain joins TRBV5-4 to TRBJ1-3; D is uncertain. This CDR3 is 17 amino acids long. The V end was cut by 2 bases, the J end by 0 bases, with 15 bases between. Germline V lookup: CDR1 SGHNT, CDR2 YYREEE (reference sequence). The CDR3 DNA reads as TGTGCCAGCAGCTTTCCCGAAGGACTCGACTCTGGAAACACCATATATTTT. Its translation: CASSFPEGLDSGNTIYF.

This clone has a single count. The V call is TRBV5-6, the J call TRBJ1-5; the match to TRBD1 covers 8 bases. V trimming: 4 bases; J trimming: 9 bases; junction bases outside the gene matches: 3. CDR3 length: 12 residues. CDR1 SGHDT and CDR2 YYEEEE come from the germline V gene. The CDR3: CASSLGTGPQHF. As DNA, the CDR3 is TGTGCCAGCAGCCTGGGGACAGGGCCCCAGCATTTT.

The J gene is TRBJ2-7, the V gene TRBV7-9; D might be TRBD2 (5 bases). With 5 bases removed from V and 4 bases from J, the gap between germline ends came to 15 bases. Germline V gene sequence: CDR1 SEHNR, CDR2 FQNEAQ (reference sequence). The CDR3 runs to 14 residues. The CDR3 loop reads CASSPTRTAYEQYF. The CDR3 nucleotides read TGTGCCAGCAGCCCCACCCGGACTGCATACGAGCAGTACTTC.

This chain connects TRBV5-4 to TRBJ1-2; 7 positions match TRBD1. Germline V gene sequence: CDR1 SGHNT, CDR2 YYREEE (reference sequence). The CDR3 has 14 residues. Trimming at V came to 4 bases and at J to 0 bases, leaving 3 bases not matched to a gene. CDR3 sequence (DNA): TGTGCCAGCAGCAGGGACAGTTCTAACTATGGCTACACCTTC. Its translation: CASSRDSSNYGYTF.

This clone has just one count. The chain joins TRBV28 to TRBJ2-1; D is possibly TRBD1 (5 bases). Trimming pared 7 bases from V and 0 bases from J, leaving 7 bases between. Germline values: CDR1 MDHEN, CDR2 SYDVKM. The CDR3 is 13 amino acids. The CDR3 spells CASTQGSYNEQFF. The CDR3 nucleotides are TGTGCCAGCACCCAGGGCTCCTACAATGAGCAGTTCTTC.

The chain joins TRBV28 to TRBJ2-7; D unresolved. CDR1 is MDHEN and CDR2 is SYDVKM in the germline V gene. The CDR3 totals 14 residues. With 2 bases removed from V and 4 bases from J, the gap between germline ends came to 12 bases. CDR3 sequence (DNA): TGTGCCAGCAGTTTACCCCGCCAGCGATACGAGCAGTACTTC. Encoded protein: CASSLPRQRYEQYF.

The J gene is TRBJ2-5, the V gene TRBV27; D possibly corresponds to TRBD2 (5 bases). Trimming left V 6 bases short and J 2 bases short, with 22 bases between. CDR3 length equals 17 residues. Germline V lookup: CDR1 MNHEY, CDR2 SMNVEV (reference sequence). CDR3 DNA sequence: TGTGCCAGCAGCAACTCCAAGAGGGTCGGCAGACAAGAGACCCAGTACTTC. This encodes CASSNSKRVGRQETQYF.

V is TRBV12-5 and J is TRBJ2-3; D remains unclear. The germline gives CDR1 LGHNT, CDR2 FRNRAP. CDR3 length: 11 residues. V shed 5 bases and J shed 5 bases, with 5 bases lying between them. In DNA form, the CDR3 reads TGTGCTAGTGGTCCCGGAGATACGCAGTATTTT. Its protein product is CASGPGDTQYF. Based on the CDR3 plus reference TRBV12-5 and TRBJ2-3, the full variable domain is DARVTQTPRHKVTEMGQEVTMRCQPILGHNTVFWYRQTMMQGLELLAYFRNRAPLDDSGMPKDRFSAEMPDATLATLKIQPSEPRDSAVYFCASGPGDTQYFGPGTRLTVL.

The CDR3 bases are TGTGCCAGCAGCGATGGTTCCGGGACAGGGCTTTACAATGAGCAGTTCTTC. This translates into CASSDGSGTGLYNEQFF. The chain employs TRBV13 and TRBJ2-1; 9 bases line up with TRBD1. CDR1 PRHDT and CDR2 FYEKMQ come from the germline V gene (reference sequence). V trimming: 5 bases; J trimming: 4 bases; junction bases outside the gene matches: 12. The CDR3 spans 17 residues.

The V gene is TRBV19, the J gene TRBJ1-5; D might be TRBD1 (6 bases). Germline V gives CDR1 LNHDA, CDR2 SQIVND (reference sequence). V gave up 7 bases and J gave up 7 bases, with 11 bases separating them. CDR3 length equals 12 residues. The CDR3 region is CASTLGGQPQHF. The CDR3 DNA is TGTGCCAGTACCCTTGGGGGCCAGCCCCAGCATTTT.

The table lists this clone with a count of one. V and J are TRBV7-6 and TRBJ2-3, with D unresolved. Germline-derived CDR1 and CDR2 are SGHVS and FNYEAQ. The V and J ends lost 1 base and 0 bases respectively, with 5 bases between them. This CDR3 is built from 14 residues. Here the CDR3 reads CASSLDFSTDTQYF. In DNA, the CDR3 is TGTGCCAGCAGCTTAGACTTTAGCACAGATACGCAGTATTTT.

This rearrangement joins TRBV16 to TRBJ2-5; 7 nucleotides match TRBD1. With 0 bases clipped from V and 5 bases from J, the junction kept 12 bases outside the gene matches. CDR1 is KGHSY, CDR2 FQNENV, per germline. This CDR3 comprises 17 residues. The DNA of the CDR3 is TGTGCCAGCAGCCAATCGAAGGGTGCAGGGGGTGGGGAGACCCAGTACTTC. Amino acid sequence: CASSQSKGAGGGETQYF.

The J gene is TRBJ1-5, the V gene TRBV6-4, with a weak D call TRBD1 (6 bases). This CDR3 has 15 residues. CDR1 and CDR2 from the germline V gene are MRHNA and SNTAGT. The V end lost 1 base, the J end lost 3 bases, and 10 bases lay between the germline ends. The CDR3 loop is CASSDLGQPNQPQHF. The DNA for the CDR3 is TGTGCCAGCAGTGACTTGGGACAACCCAATCAGCCCCAGCATTTT.

CDR3 sequence (DNA): TGTGCCAGCAGCATCGGGGGACAGGGCAATCAGCCCCAGCATTTT. Translating gives CASSIGGQGNQPQHF. This chain connects TRBV7-9 to TRBJ1-5; 8 nucleotides agree with TRBD1. The V gene end was trimmed by 5 bases and the J gene end by 2 bases; junction bases not matched to a gene: 5. The CDR3 runs to 15 residues. In germline, CDR1 is SEHNR, CDR2 FQNEAQ (reference sequence).

This clone was detected only a few times. CDR3 amino acids: CASSLALSGGYTF. The CDR3 bases are TGTGCCAGCAGTTTGGCCCTCTCGGGTGGCTACACCTTC. This chain connects TRBV27 to TRBJ1-2, with D uncertain. CDR1 and CDR2 from the germline V gene are MNHEY and SMNVEV (reference sequence). This CDR3 has 13 amino acids. Trimming pared 3 bases from V and 7 bases from J, leaving 12 bases between.

This clone is categorized as medium-sized. V usage is TRBV6-6 and J usage is TRBJ1-5; D may be TRBD1 (6 bases). Trimming removed 4 bases at V and 1 base at J, with 11 bases between. This CDR3 contains 15 residues. Germline V gene lookup returns CDR1 MNHNY and CDR2 SVGAGI (reference sequence). The CDR3 coding sequence is TGTGCCAGCAGTTCGCGGGGGGGCAGCAATCAGCCCCAGCATTTT. It codes for CASSSRGGSNQPQHF.

This chain links TRBV6-1 with TRBJ1-5; tentatively, D is TRBD1 (6 bases). The V gene's germline CDR1 is MNHNS and CDR2 SASEGT. The CDR3 covers 14 residues. The ends were cut back, 2 bases at V and 6 bases at J, with 11 bases in the middle. The CDR3 DNA is TGTGCCAGCAGTGAACGGGGGGCGCTTCAGCCCCAGCATTTT. Translating it yields CASSERGALQPQHF.

This chain joins TRBV10-2 and TRBJ1-2; possibly TRBD1 for D (6 bases). V was cut by 7 bases and J by 4 bases, with 13 bases left in between. From germline, CDR1 is WSHSY and CDR2 SAAADI. The CDR3 is 13 residues long. The CDR3 spells CASTEQGRYGYTF. The CDR3 bases are TGCGCCAGCACGGAACAGGGACGCTATGGCTACACCTTC.

The chain joins TRBV27 to TRBJ2-5; D may be TRBD2 (5 bases). There are 13 residues in the CDR3. Germline lookup yields CDR1 MNHEY and CDR2 SMNVEV (reference sequence). Trimming shortened V by 5 bases and J by 1 base, and 8 bases separated the two germline ends. The CDR3 reads CASSEGFQETQYF. CDR3 coding DNA: TGTGCCAGCAGTGAGGGATTCCAAGAGACCCAGTACTTC.

This sequence joins TRBV6-6 and TRBJ1-4; weak D call: TRBD1 (5 bases). CDR3 length: 13 residues. V was trimmed by 8 bases and J by 5 bases, leaving 12 bases between them. Germline V gives CDR1 MNHNY, CDR2 SVGAGI (reference sequence). In DNA form, the CDR3 reads TGTGCCAGCGCACAGGTGGTAAATGAAAAACTGTTTTTT. This translates into CASAQVVNEKLFF.